A selection of T cell receptor beta chains follows, all from one sample in a study of CD8 T cells in Susac syndrome. TCRdb re-called the immunoSEQ multiplex PCR reads through MiXCR, storing one row per CDR3 protein. The table records roughly 180,000 distinct CDR3 sequences, 90% to 95% of them present only once. What was sequenced was CD4+ T cells from PBMCs. The receptors shown here come from a human donor with Susac syndrome. Both conserved end residues are part of each CDR3. Each record gives: V gene, J gene, D gene, CDR3 protein, CDR3 DNA. D genes are given only for firm matches.

v_call: TRBV5-1; j_call: TRBJ2-1; d_call: -; cdr3_aa: CASSLGAVGNEQFF; cdr3_nt: TGCGCCAGCAGCTTGGGAGCTGTGGGCAATGAGCAGTTCTTC
v_call: TRBV5-1; j_call: TRBJ2-1; d_call: TRBD2; cdr3_aa: CASSQLAGGYNEQFF; cdr3_nt: TGCGCCAGCAGCCAACTAGCGGGGGGATACAATGAGCAGTTCTTC
v_call: TRBV30; j_call: TRBJ1-2; d_call: TRBD1; cdr3_aa: CAWSFDRDYGYTF; cdr3_nt: TGTGCCTGGAGTTTTGACAGGGACTATGGCTACACCTTC
v_call: TRBV20-1; j_call: TRBJ2-7; d_call: -; cdr3_aa: CSARYLAAGIYEQYF; cdr3_nt: TGCAGTGCTAGATACTTGGCGGCGGGTATTTACGAGCAGTACTTC
v_call: TRBV12-3/TRBV12-4; j_call: TRBJ2-7; d_call: TRBD1; cdr3_aa: CASNKGTVPGLYEQYF; cdr3_nt: TGTGCCAGCAATAAGGGGACAGTCCCGGGGCTCTACGAGCAGTACTTC
v_call: TRBV24-1; j_call: TRBJ2-5; d_call: -; cdr3_aa: CATSDRSPIQETQYF; cdr3_nt: TGTGCCACCAGTGACCGATCGCCGATCCAAGAGACCCAGTACTTC
v_call: TRBV4-1; j_call: TRBJ2-5; d_call: -; cdr3_aa: CASSQVGFGETQYF; cdr3_nt: TGCGCCAGCAGCCAAGTGGGGTTCGGGGAGACCCAGTACTTC
v_call: TRBV14; j_call: TRBJ2-1; d_call: -; cdr3_aa: CASSALRRKNNEQFF; cdr3_nt: TGTGCCAGCAGCGCTCTTAGGAGAAAAAACAATGAGCAGTTCTTC
v_call: TRBV20-1; j_call: TRBJ2-3; d_call: TRBD1; cdr3_aa: CSARPGTGVADTQYF; cdr3_nt: TGCAGTGCTAGACCCGGGACAGGGGTAGCAGATACGCAGTATTTT
v_call: TRBV13; j_call: TRBJ1-2; d_call: TRBD1; cdr3_aa: CASSSTRDRGFVGYTF; cdr3_nt: TGTGCCAGCAGTTCCACGCGCGACAGGGGATTCGTAGGCTACACCTTC
v_call: TRBV6-1; j_call: TRBJ2-1; d_call: TRBD2; cdr3_aa: CASSPGLAGEQFF; cdr3_nt: TGTGCCAGCAGTCCCGGACTAGCGGGTGAGCAGTTCTTC
v_call: TRBV28; j_call: TRBJ2-7; d_call: -; cdr3_aa: CASTRGQREQYF; cdr3_nt: TGTGCCAGCACCCGCGGGCAGAGAGAGCAGTACTTC
v_call: TRBV29-1; j_call: TRBJ2-7; d_call: TRBD1; cdr3_aa: CSVENRAGGSYEQYF; cdr3_nt: TGCAGCGTTGAAAACCGTGCAGGGGGCTCCTACGAGCAGTACTTC
v_call: TRBV5-1; j_call: TRBJ2-1; d_call: -; cdr3_aa: CASSISTTSNEQFF; cdr3_nt: TGCGCCAGCAGCATCTCGACTACCAGCAATGAGCAGTTCTTC
v_call: TRBV28; j_call: TRBJ2-1; d_call: TRBD1; cdr3_aa: CASSEAGTGYNEQFF; cdr3_nt: TGTGCCAGCAGTGAAGCCGGGACAGGTTACAATGAGCAGTTCTTC
v_call: TRBV18; j_call: TRBJ2-5; d_call: -; cdr3_aa: CASSPNMASRIQETQYF; cdr3_nt: TGTGCCAGCTCACCAAATATGGCTAGCAGAATCCAAGAGACCCAGTACTTC
v_call: TRBV20-1; j_call: TRBJ1-1; d_call: -; cdr3_aa: CSARSPGSVMYTEAFF; cdr3_nt: TGCAGTGCTAGGTCCCCGGGTTCGGTTATGTACACTGAAGCTTTCTTT
v_call: TRBV10-3; j_call: TRBJ2-7; d_call: TRBD2; cdr3_aa: CAIAASGGPSSYEQYF; cdr3_nt: TGTGCCATCGCAGCTAGCGGGGGCCCTAGCTCCTACGAGCAGTACTTC
v_call: TRBV9; j_call: TRBJ2-3; d_call: TRBD2; cdr3_aa: CASSVVAGRWGSTDTQYF; cdr3_nt: TGTGCCAGCAGCGTAGTAGCGGGGAGGTGGGGGAGCACAGATACGCAGTATTTT
v_call: TRBV3-1; j_call: TRBJ1-5; d_call: -; cdr3_aa: CASSHLGQPQHF; cdr3_nt: TGTGCCAGCAGCCATCTGGGTCAGCCCCAGCATTTT
v_call: TRBV7-6; j_call: TRBJ2-1; d_call: TRBD2; cdr3_aa: CASSSRLEPTSGRAHEQFF; cdr3_nt: TGTGCCAGCAGCTCACGTCTGGAGCCAACTAGCGGGAGGGCCCATGAGCAGTTCTTC
v_call: TRBV19; j_call: TRBJ1-4; d_call: -; cdr3_aa: CASSVLVGTNEKLFF; cdr3_nt: TGTGCCAGTAGTGTCCTGGTCGGAACTAATGAAAAACTGTTTTTT